Listed below are T cell receptor beta chains from one sample, sequenced in a study of T cell responses to AZD1222 COVID-19 vaccine. Here immunoSEQ multiplex PCR was the method, and the copy in TCRdb shows in-frame clones only, minus some. The table lists 25,000 to 40,000 clones, roughly 88% of them singletons. Specimen: peripheral blood, collected 28 days after the second AZD1222 dose. The receptors derive from an adult who received the AZD1222 COVID-19 vaccine. Both conserved end residues are part of each CDR3. The order of the fields is D gene, J gene, V gene, clone size, CDR3 protein, CDR3 DNA. The D gene is left open where the match is weak. Clone size is not always given. Where it is, it says once, few, many or a class for expanded clones.

D: .
J: TRBJ2-2
V: TRBV19
size: .
CDR3: CASSTSFGGANTGELFF
DNA: TGTGCCAGTAGTACATCTTTCGGGGGAGCGAACACCGGGGAGCTGTTTTTT

D: .
J: TRBJ1-2
V: TRBV4-3
size: .
CDR3: CASSQDEGPYGYTF
DNA: TGCGCCAGCAGCCAAGACGAAGGACCCTATGGCTACACCTTC

D: TRBD1
J: TRBJ2-7
V: TRBV27
size: .
CDR3: CASSIPGQGAEQYF
DNA: TGTGCCAGCAGTATTCCGGGACAGGGTGCCGAGCAGTACTTC

D: .
J: TRBJ1-2
V: TRBV7-8
size: .
CDR3: CASSLEGLYGYTF
DNA: TGTGCCAGCAGCTTAGAAGGGCTCTATGGCTACACCTTC

D: TRBD1
J: TRBJ2-7
V: TRBV3-1/TRBV3-2
size: .
CDR3: CASSHPGTGTYEQYF
DNA: TGTGCCAGCAGCCACCCCGGGACAGGGACCTACGAGCAGTACTTC

D: .
J: TRBJ2-1
V: TRBV2
size: .
CDR3: CASSEKGVRNEQFF
DNA: TGTGCCAGCAGTGAAAAGGGGGTCAGGAATGAGCAGTTCTTC

D: .
J: TRBJ1-1
V: TRBV6-5
size: .
CDR3: CASSYGGITEAFF
DNA: TGTGCCAGCAGTTATGGGGGGATCACTGAAGCTTTCTTT

D: TRBD1
J: TRBJ1-6
V: TRBV19
size: once
CDR3: CASSPPGQYNSPLHF
DNA: TGTGCCAGTAGTCCCCCGGGACAGTATAATTCACCCCTCCACTTT

D: .
J: TRBJ2-2
V: TRBV5-4
size: .
CDR3: CASSLRIDGELFF
DNA: TGTGCCAGCAGCTTGAGGATCGACGGGGAGCTGTTTTTT

D: TRBD1
J: TRBJ1-2
V: TRBV9
size: .
CDR3: CASSVDPGTGSGYTF
DNA: TGTGCCAGCAGCGTAGATCCGGGGACAGGGAGTGGCTACACCTTC

D: TRBD2
J: TRBJ2-7
V: TRBV19
size: few
CDR3: CASSRVGGVLDEQYF
DNA: TGTGCCAGTAGTAGGGTCGGGGGGGTTCTGGACGAGCAGTACTTC

D: TRBD2
J: TRBJ2-5
V: TRBV3-1/TRBV3-2
size: .
CDR3: CASSQGSGGRETQYF
DNA: TGTGCCAGCAGCCAAGGGAGCGGGGGCAGGGAGACCCAGTACTTC

D: .
J: TRBJ2-5
V: TRBV7-2
size: .
CDR3: CASSFQASQETQYF
DNA: TGTGCCAGCAGCTTTCAGGCCAGCCAAGAGACCCAGTACTTC

D: .
J: TRBJ2-7
V: TRBV5-1
size: .
CDR3: CASSLDATSYEQYF
DNA: TGCGCCAGCAGCTTGGACGCGACTTCCTACGAGCAGTACTTC

D: .
J: TRBJ1-1
V: TRBV2
size: .
CDR3: CASRGQVNTEAFF
DNA: TGTGCCAGCAGGGGGCAAGTGAACACTGAAGCTTTCTTT

D: .
J: TRBJ1-2
V: TRBV7-2
size: few
CDR3: CASSLVGGWWGPGYTF
DNA: TGTGCCAGCAGCTTAGTTGGTGGATGGTGGGGACCAGGCTACACCTTC

D: TRBD2
J: TRBJ2-2
V: TRBV5-1
size: .
CDR3: CASSLVAGDTGELFF
DNA: TGCGCCAGCAGCTTGGTTGCGGGGGACACCGGGGAGCTGTTTTTT

D: .
J: TRBJ1-2
V: TRBV20-1
size: .
CDR3: CSASRSDYGYTF
DNA: TGCAGTGCTAGTAGGTCGGACTATGGCTACACCTTC

D: TRBD1
J: TRBJ1-2
V: TRBV9
size: few
CDR3: CASSIDREGYGYTF
DNA: TGTGCCAGCAGCATAGACAGGGAAGGCTATGGCTACACCTTC

D: .
J: TRBJ1-5
V: TRBV27
size: .
CDR3: CASSPTGRRGPQHF
DNA: TGTGCCAGCAGTCCGACGGGGCGTCGAGGTCCCCAGCATTTT

D: .
J: TRBJ1-1
V: TRBV20-1
size: .
CDR3: CSASPRNTEAFF
DNA: TGCAGTGCTAGTCCCAGAAACACTGAAGCTTTCTTT

D: .
J: TRBJ2-2
V: TRBV3-1/TRBV3-2
size: once
CDR3: CASSQGEGGTGELFF
DNA: TGTGCCAGCAGCCAAGGCGAGGGCGGGACCGGGGAGCTGTTTTTT

D: .
J: TRBJ1-2
V: TRBV2
size: .
CDR3: CASSELVGGYYGYTF
DNA: TGTGCCAGCAGTGAATTGGTGGGAGGCTACTATGGCTACACCTTC

D: TRBD1
J: TRBJ2-5
V: TRBV6-5
size: .
CDR3: CASSRQGHQGETQYF
DNA: TGTGCCAGCTCCCGACAGGGACATCAGGGAGAGACCCAGTACTTC

D: .
J: TRBJ1-3
V: TRBV5-1
size: .
CDR3: CASSPGPEGNTIYF
DNA: TGCGCCAGCAGCCCCGGGCCCGAGGGAAACACCATATATTTT

D: TRBD2
J: TRBJ2-7
V: TRBV12-3/TRBV12-4
size: .
CDR3: CASSLSGGQYF
DNA: TGTGCCAGCAGTTTAAGCGGGGGCCAGTACTTC

D: .
J: TRBJ1-5
V: TRBV6-4
size: .
CDR3: CASRKETDGNQPQHF
DNA: TGTGCCAGCAGGAAGGAAACGGATGGCAATCAGCCCCAGCATTTT

D: TRBD1
J: TRBJ2-7
V: TRBV5-5
size: .
CDR3: CASTAPGQSYEQYF
DNA: TGTGCCTCAACTGCCCCGGGACAGTCCTACGAGCAGTACTTC

D: .
J: TRBJ1-1
V: TRBV5-1
size: .
CDR3: CASRQKTENTEAFF
DNA: TGCGCCAGCCGCCAGAAGACAGAGAACACTGAAGCTTTCTTT

D: .
J: TRBJ1-2
V: TRBV4-3
size: .
CDR3: CASSQDRMGAVLGYTF
DNA: TGCGCCAGCAGCCAAGATAGGATGGGGGCAGTTTTAGGCTACACCTTC

D: TRBD1
J: TRBJ2-7
V: TRBV5-6
size: .
CDR3: CASSITGGFSYEQYF
DNA: TGTGCCAGCAGCATTACAGGGGGATTCTCCTACGAGCAGTACTTC

D: .
J: TRBJ1-6
V: TRBV10-3
size: once
CDR3: CAISAEGRDSPLHF
DNA: TGTGCCATCAGTGCGGAGGGTAGGGATTCACCCCTCCACTTT

D: .
J: TRBJ2-7
V: TRBV4-2
size: .
CDR3: CASSQGGLSVYEQYF
DNA: TGTGCCAGCAGCCAAGGAGGCCTGTCGGTCTACGAGCAGTACTTC

D: TRBD2
J: TRBJ2-7
V: TRBV7-8
size: once
CDR3: CASSRVTSGGGKYEQYF
DNA: TGTGCCAGCAGCCGAGTAACTAGCGGGGGAGGGAAGTACGAGCAGTACTTC

D: .
J: TRBJ2-3
V: TRBV5-1
size: .
CDR3: CASSVDLVDTQYF
DNA: TGCGCCAGCAGCGTCGACCTTGTAGATACGCAGTATTTT

D: TRBD2
J: TRBJ2-7
V: TRBV28
size: once
CDR3: CASNLGGSSYEQYF
DNA: TGTGCCAGCAACTTGGGGGGGAGCTCCTACGAGCAGTACTTC

D: .
J: TRBJ1-5
V: TRBV2
size: .
CDR3: CASSLQGNQPQHF
DNA: TGTGCCAGCAGCCTCCAGGGCAATCAGCCCCAGCATTTT

D: .
J: TRBJ1-3
V: TRBV11-1
size: once
CDR3: CASSTNRVSGNTIYF
DNA: TGTGCCAGCAGCACCAACAGGGTCTCTGGAAACACCATATATTTT

D: .
J: TRBJ2-7
V: TRBV21-1
size: .
CDR3: CASPSEGGTFFLYTYEQYF
DNA: TGTGCCAGTCCCTCGGAGGGGGGAACCTTCTTCCTATACACCTACGAGCAGTACTTC

D: .
J: TRBJ1-2
V: TRBV10-3
size: .
CDR3: CAISETGRGGYTF
DNA: TGTGCCATCAGTGAAACGGGGAGGGGTGGCTACACCTTC

D: .
J: TRBJ2-7
V: TRBV2
size: .
CDR3: CASSDGTEYEQYF
DNA: TGTGCCAGCAGTGACGGGACCGAGTACGAGCAGTACTTC

D: .
J: TRBJ2-7
V: TRBV27
size: .
CDR3: CASSSAGAGDHEQYF
DNA: TGTGCCAGCAGTTCGGCGGGGGCAGGGGACCACGAGCAGTACTTC

D: .
J: TRBJ2-7
V: TRBV2
size: .
CDR3: CASSPFNEQYF
DNA: TGTGCCAGCAGTCCTTTCAACGAGCAGTACTTC

D: .
J: TRBJ1-5
V: TRBV28
size: .
CDR3: CASSLSGGGNQPQHF
DNA: TGTGCCAGCAGTTTATCGGGGGGGGGCAATCAGCCCCAGCATTTT

D: TRBD1
J: TRBJ2-6
V: TRBV6-1
size: .
CDR3: CASSVGQGATGANVLTF
DNA: TGTGCCAGCAGTGTCGGACAGGGGGCAACTGGGGCCAACGTCCTGACTTTC

D: TRBD1
J: TRBJ1-1
V: TRBV6-5
size: .
CDR3: CASSFRTGGLNTEAFF
DNA: TGTGCCAGCAGTTTCCGGACAGGGGGCCTTAACACTGAAGCTTTCTTT

D: .
J: TRBJ1-2
V: TRBV28
size: once
CDR3: CASSFSGGLYGYTF
DNA: TGTGCCAGCAGTTTTTCCGGGGGGCTCTATGGCTACACCTTC

D: TRBD1
J: TRBJ2-3
V: TRBV18
size: .
CDR3: CASSPDRVTDTQYF
DNA: TGTGCCAGCTCACCGGACAGGGTGACAGATACGCAGTATTTT

D: .
J: TRBJ1-2
V: TRBV9
size: .
CDR3: CASSAIGSYGYTF
DNA: TGTGCCAGCAGCGCGATAGGGAGCTATGGCTACACCTTC

D: TRBD2
J: TRBJ2-3
V: TRBV6-2/TRBV6-3
size: .
CDR3: CASSYSSRGGSTDTQYF
DNA: TGTGCCAGCAGTTACTCTTCCCGGGGGGGGAGCACAGATACGCAGTATTTT

D: .
J: TRBJ1-6
V: TRBV7-9
size: .
CDR3: CASSPGLGGSPLHF
DNA: TGTGCCAGCAGCCCAGGACTTGGGGGTTCACCCCTCCACTTT

D: .
J: TRBJ2-7
V: TRBV7-9
size: .
CDR3: CASSSAAYSYEQYF
DNA: TGTGCCAGCAGCTCAGCTGCCTACTCCTACGAGCAGTACTTC

D: .
J: TRBJ1-2
V: TRBV9
size: .
CDR3: CASSLVGHGYTF
DNA: TGTGCCAGTTCTTTGGTAGGACATGGCTACACCTTC

D: .
J: TRBJ2-2
V: TRBV18
size: .
CDR3: CASSPFRGANTGELFF
DNA: TGTGCCAGCTCACCGTTTAGGGGCGCGAACACCGGGGAGCTGTTTTTT